This TCR beta chain was captured in a study of T cells after yellow fever vaccination. One entry per CDR3 protein, called by TCRdb with MiXCR from the 5' RACE reads. The table lists about 75,000 distinct CDR3 sequences, roughly 7% of them singletons. Trimming stripped 6 bases from V and 1 base from J, with 19 bases between. The CDR3 contains 17 residues. This clonotype was detected many times. The receptor's source is a man aged 18 to 30 who received the YFV17D yellow fever vaccine. The sample in question was CD8+ T cells sorted from PBMCs, obtained 10 to 11 days after the first yellow fever vaccination. This chain joins TRBV12-3 or TRBV12-4 and TRBJ1-5; D is unresolved. CDR3 region: CASSDPSQVLSNQPQHF. As DNA, the CDR3 is TGTGCCAGCAGCGACCCCAGTCAGGTTTTGAGCAATCAGCCCCAGCATTTT.